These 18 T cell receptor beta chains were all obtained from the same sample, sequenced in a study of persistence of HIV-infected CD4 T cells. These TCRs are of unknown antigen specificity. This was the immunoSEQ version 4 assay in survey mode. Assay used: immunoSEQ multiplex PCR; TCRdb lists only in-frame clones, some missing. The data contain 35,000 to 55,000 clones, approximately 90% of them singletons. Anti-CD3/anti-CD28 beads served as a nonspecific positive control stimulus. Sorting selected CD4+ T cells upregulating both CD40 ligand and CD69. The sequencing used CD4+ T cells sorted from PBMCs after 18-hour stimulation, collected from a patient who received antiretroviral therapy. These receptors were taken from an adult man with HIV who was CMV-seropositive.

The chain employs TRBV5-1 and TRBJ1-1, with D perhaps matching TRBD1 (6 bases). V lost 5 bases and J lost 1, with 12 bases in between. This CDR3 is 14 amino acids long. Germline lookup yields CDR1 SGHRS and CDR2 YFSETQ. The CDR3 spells CASRRDTENTEAFF. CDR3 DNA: TGCGCCAGCAGGAGGGACACCGAGAACACTGAAGCTTTCTTT.

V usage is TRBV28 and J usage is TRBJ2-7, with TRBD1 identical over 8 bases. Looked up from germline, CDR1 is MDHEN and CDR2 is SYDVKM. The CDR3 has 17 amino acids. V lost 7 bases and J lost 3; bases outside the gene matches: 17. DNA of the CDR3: TGTGCCAGCAACTTGGGGACAGGCCAAGGGGGTAACTACGAGCAGTACTTC. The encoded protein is CASNLGTGQGGNYEQYF.

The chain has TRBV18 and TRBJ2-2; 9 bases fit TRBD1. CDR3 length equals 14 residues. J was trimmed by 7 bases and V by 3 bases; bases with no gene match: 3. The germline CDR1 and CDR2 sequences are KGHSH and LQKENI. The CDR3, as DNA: TGTGCCAGCTCACCGGACAGGGGTAACGGGGAGCTGTTTTTT. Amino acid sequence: CASSPDRGNGELFF.

CDR3 protein: CASSLGLAIDNGYTF. Written as DNA, the CDR3 is TGCGCCAGCAGCTTGGGTTTGGCGATTGATAATGGCTACACCTTC. V gene TRBV5-1 combines with J gene TRBJ1-2; no firm D call. Between the trimmed V and J ends, which lost 0 bases and 6 bases, there was a span of 15 bases. Germline assignment: CDR1 SGHRS and CDR2 YFSETQ. This CDR3 is built from 15 residues.

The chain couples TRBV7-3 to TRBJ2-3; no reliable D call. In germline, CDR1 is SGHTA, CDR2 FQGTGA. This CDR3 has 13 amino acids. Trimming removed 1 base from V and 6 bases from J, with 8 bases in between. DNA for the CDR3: TGTGCCAGCAGCTTAATTCCCGGGGATACGCAGTATTTT. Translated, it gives CASSLIPGDTQYF.

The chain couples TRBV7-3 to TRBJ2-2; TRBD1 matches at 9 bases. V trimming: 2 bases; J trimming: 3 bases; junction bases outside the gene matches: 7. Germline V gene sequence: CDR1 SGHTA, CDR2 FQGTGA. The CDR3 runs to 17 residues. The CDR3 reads CASSLVAGQGDTGELFF. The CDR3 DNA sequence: TGTGCCAGCAGCTTAGTGGCGGGACAGGGTGACACCGGGGAGCTGTTTTTT.

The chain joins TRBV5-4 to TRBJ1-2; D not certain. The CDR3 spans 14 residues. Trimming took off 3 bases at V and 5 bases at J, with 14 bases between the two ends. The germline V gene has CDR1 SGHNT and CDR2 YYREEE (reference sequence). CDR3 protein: CASSSRTTGYGYTF. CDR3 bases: TGTGCCAGCAGCTCAAGGACCACGGGATATGGCTACACCTTC.

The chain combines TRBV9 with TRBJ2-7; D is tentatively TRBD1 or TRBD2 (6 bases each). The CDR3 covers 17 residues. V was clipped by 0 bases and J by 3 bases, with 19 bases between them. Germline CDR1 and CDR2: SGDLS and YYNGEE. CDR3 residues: CASSVGFGGAPIYEQYF. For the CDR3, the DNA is TGTGCCAGCAGCGTAGGTTTCGGGGGCGCCCCTATCTACGAGCAGTACTTC.

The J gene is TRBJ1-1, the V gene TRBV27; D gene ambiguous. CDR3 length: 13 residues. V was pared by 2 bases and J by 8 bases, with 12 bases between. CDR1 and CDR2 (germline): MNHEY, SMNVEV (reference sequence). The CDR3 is CASSLSLPFEAFF. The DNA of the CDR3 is TGTGCCAGCAGTTTAAGTCTACCATTCGAAGCTTTCTTT.

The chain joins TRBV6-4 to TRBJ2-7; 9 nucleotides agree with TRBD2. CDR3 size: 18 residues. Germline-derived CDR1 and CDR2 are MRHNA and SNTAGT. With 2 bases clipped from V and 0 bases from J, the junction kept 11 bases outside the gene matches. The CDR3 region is CASSDHPRERGDSYEQYF. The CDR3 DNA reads TGTGCCAGCAGTGACCACCCGAGGGAGCGGGGGGACTCCTACGAGCAGTACTTC.

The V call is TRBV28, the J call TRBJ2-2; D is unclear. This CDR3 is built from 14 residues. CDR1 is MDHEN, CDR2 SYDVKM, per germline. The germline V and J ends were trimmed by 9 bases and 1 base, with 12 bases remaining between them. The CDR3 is CASRTRRNTGELFF. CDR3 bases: TGTGCCAGTAGGACCCGAAGGAACACCGGGGAGCTGTTTTTT.

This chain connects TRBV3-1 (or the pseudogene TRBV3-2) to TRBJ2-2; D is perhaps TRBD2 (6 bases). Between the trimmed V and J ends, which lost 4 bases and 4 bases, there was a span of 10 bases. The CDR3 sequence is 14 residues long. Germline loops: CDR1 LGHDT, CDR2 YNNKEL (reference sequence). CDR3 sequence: CASSLSGVTGELFF. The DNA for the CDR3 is TGTGCCAGCAGCCTCTCGGGGGTCACCGGGGAGCTGTTTTTT.

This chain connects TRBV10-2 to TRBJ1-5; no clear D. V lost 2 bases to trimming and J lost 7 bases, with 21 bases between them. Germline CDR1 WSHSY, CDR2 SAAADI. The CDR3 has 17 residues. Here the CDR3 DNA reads TGCGCCAGCAGTGAGCCGGGAGTGGGCGGCGGCAGCCAGCCCCAGCATTTT. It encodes CASSEPGVGGGSQPQHF.

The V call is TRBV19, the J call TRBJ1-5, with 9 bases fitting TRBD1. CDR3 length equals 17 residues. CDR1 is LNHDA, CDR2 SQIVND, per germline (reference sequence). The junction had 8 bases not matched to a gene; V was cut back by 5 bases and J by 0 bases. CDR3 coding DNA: TGTGCCAGTAGTTCGGGACAGGGAACATATAGCAATCAGCCCCAGCATTTT. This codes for CASSSGQGTYSNQPQHF.

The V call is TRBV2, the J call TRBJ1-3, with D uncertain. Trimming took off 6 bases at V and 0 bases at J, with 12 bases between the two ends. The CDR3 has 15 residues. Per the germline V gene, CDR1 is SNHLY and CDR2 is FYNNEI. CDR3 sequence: CASSHDGPSGNTIYF. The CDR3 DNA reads TGTGCCAGCAGCCATGACGGGCCCTCTGGAAACACCATATATTTT.

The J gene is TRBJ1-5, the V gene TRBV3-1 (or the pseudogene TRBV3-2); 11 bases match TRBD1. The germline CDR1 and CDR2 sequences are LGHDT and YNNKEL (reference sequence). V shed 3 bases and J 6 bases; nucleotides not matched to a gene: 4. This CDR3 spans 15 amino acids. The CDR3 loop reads CASSHGTGGSQPQHF. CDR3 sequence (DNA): TGTGCCAGCAGCCACGGGACAGGGGGTAGTCAGCCCCAGCATTTT.

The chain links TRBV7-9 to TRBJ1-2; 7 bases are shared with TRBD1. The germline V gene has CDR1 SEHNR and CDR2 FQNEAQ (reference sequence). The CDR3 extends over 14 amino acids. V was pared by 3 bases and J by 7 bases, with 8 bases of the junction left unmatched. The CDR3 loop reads CASSFGGQAAGYTF. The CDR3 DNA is TGTGCCAGCAGCTTTGGCGGACAGGCGGCTGGCTACACCTTC.

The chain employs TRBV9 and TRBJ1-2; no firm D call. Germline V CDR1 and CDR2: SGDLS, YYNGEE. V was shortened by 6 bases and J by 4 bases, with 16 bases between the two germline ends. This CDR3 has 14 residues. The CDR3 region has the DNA TGTGCCAGCAACCCCCCGGGTAAGGCCTATGGCTACACCTTC. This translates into CASNPPGKAYGYTF.